These 20 T cell receptor beta chains share one sample of origin, sequenced in a study of blood T cell repertoires in COVID-19. Produced via immunoSEQ multiplex PCR; TCRdb's table is partial and in-frame only. In the table there are around 150,000 clones, about 80% of which are singletons. What was sequenced was peripheral blood. These TCRs come from a woman in her thirties or forties with COVID-19, enrolled during active disease.

In its sample, this clone was seen a few times. The V call is TRBV3-1 (or the pseudogene TRBV3-2), the J call TRBJ2-6, with D possibly being TRBD1 (6 bases). V dropped 4 bases and J dropped 3 bases, with 25 bases sitting between them. CDR3 size: 20 residues. Germline-derived CDR1 and CDR2 are LGHDT and YNNKEL (reference sequence). CDR3 sequence: CASSPLYPTGSRGGANVLTF. DNA of the CDR3: TGTGCCAGCAGCCCACTCTATCCCACAGGGTCCAGAGGTGGGGCCAACGTCCTGACTTTC.

The chain carries TRBV5-6 and TRBJ2-7; D not resolved. The CDR3 spans 11 residues. In germline, CDR1 is SGHDT, CDR2 YYEEEE. V dropped 7 bases and J dropped 5 bases, with 10 bases sitting between them. CDR3 nucleotides: TGTGCCAGCTCCCTGGCCCACGAGCAGTACGTC. Encoded protein: CASSLAHEQYV.

This chain uses TRBV12-3 or TRBV12-4 with TRBJ2-1, with TRBD2 as a possible D gene (6 bases). Trimming left V 5 bases short and J 10 bases short, with 12 bases between. This CDR3 comprises 12 residues. The CDR3: CASSPPGGEQFF. The DNA of the CDR3 is TGTGCCAGCAGTCCCCCCGGGGGAGAGCAGTTCTTC.

The chain joins TRBV2 to TRBJ2-2; tentative D call: TRBD1 (6 bases). This CDR3 is 15 amino acids long. Germline CDR1 reads SNHLY; CDR2 reads FYNNEI. Trimming removed 6 bases from V and 1 base from J, with 12 bases in between. CDR3 in DNA: TGTGCCAGCAGCAAACGAGGGGGGAACACCGGGGAGCTGTTTTTT. Protein: CASSKRGGNTGELFF. The variable domain in full, with the rest retrieved from reference TRBV2 and TRBJ2-2, is EPEVTQTPSHQVTQMGQEVILRCVPISNHLYFYWYRQILGQKVEFLVSFYNNEISEKSEIFDDQFSVERPDGSNFTLKIRSTKLEDSAMYFCASSKRGGNTGELFFGEGSRLTVL.

The table lists this clone with a count of one. The CDR3 sequence is CASSRDDRGNTEAFF. CDR3 nucleotides: TGTGCCAGCTCACGAGACGACAGGGGGAACACTGAAGCTTTCTTT. The chain has TRBV18 and TRBJ1-1, with 8 bases that match TRBD1. The CDR3 is 15 amino acids. V was pared by 4 bases and J by 1 base, with 5 bases of the junction left unmatched. Germline V gene lookup returns CDR1 KGHSH and CDR2 LQKENI. The full variable domain, in which reference TRBV18 and TRBJ1-1 provide the parts outside the CDR3, is NAGVMQNPRHLVRRRGQEARLRCSPMKGHSHVYWYRQLPEEGLKFMVYLQKENIIDESGMPKERFSAEFPKEGPSILRIQQVVRGDSAAYFCASSRDDRGNTEAFFGQGTRLTVV.

The CDR3 here is CASSDRQGTDTIYF. The CDR3 bases are TGTGCCAGCAGTGACAGACAGGGCACTGACACCATATATTTT. The genes are TRBV6-1 and TRBJ1-3; 7 bases align to TRBD1. Germline V lookup: CDR1 MNHNS, CDR2 SASEGT. The J segment lost 8 bases and the V segment lost 3 bases, leaving 7 bases of the junction unmatched. The CDR3 contains 14 residues.

V gene TRBV10-3 combines with J gene TRBJ2-7, with 7 nucleotides matching TRBD2. The trim removed 3 bases at V and 9 bases at J, leaving 14 bases unmatched. The germline V gene encodes CDR1 ENHRY and CDR2 SYGVKD. This CDR3 is built from 15 residues. The DNA of the CDR3 is TGTGCCATCAGTGACGGTAGGAACCGCGGCGGGAGGCAGTACTTC. Its protein product is CAISDGRNRGGRQYF.

The V call is TRBV2, the J call TRBJ2-1; D uncertain. The CDR3 loop spans 15 amino acids. Per the germline V gene, CDR1 is SNHLY and CDR2 is FYNNEI. V was cut by 1 base and J by 7 bases, with 14 bases left in between. CDR3 DNA sequence: TGTGCCAGCAGTGAAGTCCCTAGAGATGGGAATGAGCAGTTCTTC. This gives the protein CASSEVPRDGNEQFF.

This sequence joins TRBV6-5 and TRBJ2-5; D remains ambiguous. Looked up from germline, CDR1 is MNHEY and CDR2 is SVGAGI. V was trimmed by 0 bases and J by 5 bases, leaving 13 bases between them. The CDR3 sequence is 15 residues long. The CDR3 loop is CASSYSPRPGETQYF. In nucleotides, the CDR3 is TGTGCCAGCAGTTACTCGCCGCGGCCTGGTGAGACCCAGTACTTC.

The CDR3 loop is CASSVGQSSGNTIYF. The CDR3 nucleotides read TGTGCCAGCAGCGTAGGACAGAGCTCTGGAAACACCATATATTTT. V gene TRBV9 combines with J gene TRBJ1-3; tentatively, D is TRBD1 (5 bases). Between the trimmed V and J ends, which lost 0 bases and 0 bases, there was a span of 7 bases. CDR1 and CDR2 (germline): SGDLS, YYNGEE. This CDR3 has 15 residues.

This sequence joins TRBV5-4 and TRBJ1-5; the D is unclear. The CDR3 contains 14 residues. Per the germline V gene, CDR1 is SGHNT and CDR2 is YYREEE (reference sequence). V gave up 0 bases and J gave up 6 bases, with 10 bases separating them. For the CDR3, the DNA is TGTGCCAGCAGCTTGGGTGGTGAGAGTCAGCCCCAGCATTTT. It yields the protein CASSLGGESQPQHF.

This chain connects TRBV27 to TRBJ2-2, with D perhaps TRBD2 (5 bases). The CDR3 is 17 amino acids. The germline CDR1 and CDR2 sequences are MNHEY and SMNVEV (reference sequence). V was cut by 3 bases and J by 0 bases, with 14 bases left in between. The CDR3 reads CASSFVGVPPNTGELFF. The DNA of the CDR3 is TGTGCCAGCAGTTTTGTGGGAGTCCCCCCGAACACCGGGGAGCTGTTTTTT.

The chain recombines TRBV5-4 with TRBJ2-3, with 7 bases lining up with TRBD2. The CDR3 has 14 amino acids. Per the germline V gene, CDR1 is SGHNT and CDR2 is YYREEE (reference sequence). V trimming: 0 bases; J trimming: 3 bases; junction bases outside the gene matches: 1. CDR3 nucleotides: TGTGCCAGCAGCTTGGCGGGAGGAACAGATACGCAGTATTTT. Encoded protein: CASSLAGGTDTQYF.

The V and J genes are TRBV28 and TRBJ1-1, with 7 bases matching TRBD1. Germline lookup yields CDR1 MDHEN and CDR2 SYDVKM. CDR3 length: 16 amino acids. V gave up 6 bases and J gave up 1 base; unmatched junction bases: 11. The DNA of the CDR3 is TGTGCCAGCAGAGTCGTAGGAACAGGGGCGAACACTGAAGCTTTCTTT. This translates into CASRVVGTGANTEAFF.

This chain uses TRBV6-4 with TRBJ2-1; TRBD2 matches 9 bases. V lost 4 bases to trimming and J lost 9 bases; unmatched junction nucleotides: 13. The CDR3 totals 16 residues. CDR1 and CDR2 from the germline V gene are MRHNA and SNTAGT. CDR3 in amino acids: CASSGGAGGSISEQFF. The CDR3 coding sequence is TGTGCCAGCAGTGGTGGAGCGGGGGGAAGTATTAGTGAGCAGTTCTTC.

The V gene is TRBV6-5, the J gene TRBJ2-5, with D possibly matching TRBD1 (6 bases). This CDR3 has 14 residues. With 10 bases removed from V and 4 bases from J, the gap between germline ends came to 19 bases. CDR1 is MNHEY, CDR2 SVGAGI, per germline. The CDR3 nucleotides read TGTGCCACCCAGTGGGGGCGAGGAGGAGAGACCCAGTACTTC. This encodes CATQWGRGGETQYF.

The CDR3 region has the DNA TGCAGTGCTAAACAGGATTCTTTCGCTTTCTTT. Amino acid sequence: CSAKQDSFAFF. The chain carries TRBV20-1 and TRBJ1-1; a possible D gene is TRBD1 (5 bases). The germline gives CDR1 DFQATT, CDR2 SNEGSKA (reference sequence). The CDR3 contains 11 residues. Trimming took off 4 bases at V and 11 bases at J, with 14 bases between the two ends.

The sample holds one count of this clone. The V gene is TRBV28, the J gene TRBJ1-4, with D perhaps matching TRBD1 (5 bases). V lost 2 bases, J lost 7 bases, and 5 bases lay in between. The germline CDR1 and CDR2 sequences are MDHEN and SYDVKM. This CDR3 spans 12 amino acids. CDR3 region: CASSLQGEKLFF. The CDR3 region has the DNA TGTGCCAGCAGTTTACAGGGTGAAAAACTGTTTTTT.

The J gene is TRBJ2-4, the V gene TRBV12-3 or TRBV12-4, with a weak D call TRBD1 (6 bases). CDR3 length equals 13 residues. V dropped 6 bases and J dropped 9 bases, with 15 bases sitting between them. CDR3: CASSYRDRSIQYF. CDR3 nucleotide sequence: TGTGCCAGCAGCTACAGGGACCGAAGCATTCAGTACTTC.

This chain joins TRBV10-3 and TRBJ1-1; D not certain. This CDR3 has 11 amino acids. V lost 3 bases and J 7 bases, leaving 6 bases between the germline ends. CDR1 ENHRY and CDR2 SYGVKD come from the germline V gene. The CDR3: CAISDGSEAFF. The CDR3, as DNA: TGTGCCATCAGTGATGGCAGTGAAGCTTTCTTT.